The following is a T cell receptor beta chain sequence with its context. This clonotype was seen just once. It has no known antigen specificity. No clone much larger than this one lies a single base away; base qualities are absent. Resting on one read, the evidence is weak. CDR3 length: 14 amino acids, cysteine to phenylalanine. The DNA shown is the 42-base CDR3, in frame from base 1. Reading the germline V gene (reference sequence) gives CDR1 SEHNR and CDR2 FQNEAQ. The trim is 3 bases for V and 6 bases for J, with a gap of 11 bases between the germline ends. The sample comes from a study of CD8 T cells in Susac syndrome (dated by TCRdb to between 2017 and 2020). In terms of the full investigation: Whether CD8+ T cell activation and differentiation in Susac syndrome was antigen driven was tested using repertoire sequencing. The clonality of the CD8+ T cell repertoire was compared across approximately 12 healthy donors, about 14 Susac syndrome patients and around 15 multiple sclerosis patients. What the work shows at the level of the full study, not this receptor alone: The study acknowledged that relatively few individuals were included in the TCR sequencing and HLA analysis.

RNA was extracted using the RNeasy kit, and about 0.45 to 1 ug of the RNA was reverse transcribed with random hexamers. The immunoSEQ multiplex PCR assay, covering 54 Vbeta and 13 Jbeta segments, was used to amplify TCR beta CDR3 regions. To correct PCR amplification bias, a synthetic template baseline was used for both primer optimization and computational correction. The original pipeline was this. Only productive sequences were kept, with reads annotated to V, D and J genes according to IMGT and analyzed in immunoSEQ Analyzer. To calculate clonality, Shannon entropy was normalized by log2 of the number of productive unique sequences and then subtracted from one. Public and private clones were assessed among the 100 most prevalent clones of each patient and control. Clones were defined as Susac-specific when absent from the healthy and MS cohorts, from about a thousand published viral clones and from other ImmuneACCESS disease sequences. TCRdb reprocessing: public reads trimmed at Q25 with fastp, clones called with MiXCR, in-frame beta chains kept. Entries that share a CDR3 protein sequence are merged under the most common genes and DNA. In this record, the V and J calls reflect TCRdb's handling and not the investigators' own analysis. The sample records approximately 90,000 distinct CDR3 sequences, around 93% of which are singletons. The biggest ten clones account for roughly 0.32% of the sample.

Peripheral blood CD8+ and CD4+ T cells from healthy donors, Susac syndrome patients and multiple sclerosis patients were profiled using high-throughput TCR beta sequencing. Healthy donors were age- and sex-matched controls. Bulk CD8+ and CD4+ T cells were purified by magnetic negative isolation, while CD8+ TEMRA cells were enriched using FACS. Blood was drawn into EDTA tubes, processed within 24 hours, and PBMCs were isolated by density gradient centrifugation. PBMCs destined for TCR sequencing were cryopreserved in liquid nitrogen and later thawed in a 37 °C water bath. A purity of at least 90% was achieved for sorted or isolated CD4+, CD8+ and CD8+ TEMRA cells.

Recombination connected TRBV7-9 to TRBJ1-4; the D gene is perhaps TRBD1, from 5 matching bases. This TCR was recovered from a human donor in good health. Material for sequencing was CD8+ T cells from PBMCs. The CDR3 sequence is CASSLWDGDEKLFF. The bases are TGTGCCAGCAGCTTGTGGGACGGGGATGAAAAACTGTTTTTT.